This T cell receptor (beta chain) is drawn from a study of CXCR3-negative and CXCR3-positive naive CD8 T cells. Turning to the study itself: About 140 million TRB reads were obtained overall (about 1.5 +/- 0.3 million per library).

General observations from the study: The study found that naive CXCR3-negative and CXCR3-positive cells shared TRBV-TRBJ usage, while memory cells differed. Both naive subsets had comparably high diversity; memory CD8+ cells much lower. Relative to CXCR3-negative naive cells, CXCR3-positive naive cells had more hydrophobic TRB CDR3s.

It was by 5' RACE with UMI labels that the TRB cDNA libraries were prepared. TCRdb reanalyzed the 5' RACE reads and collapses them to one entry per CDR3 protein, without DNA. The table counts around 140,000 distinct CDR3 sequences; approximately 0.4% lies in the top ten. Per CD8+ T cell subset, triplicate sorts of approximately 270,000 cells each were done. This CDR3 is built from 12 residues. CDR1 is SNHLY and CDR2 is FYNNEI in the germline V gene. For this clonotype: Antigen specificity is unknown.

The genes are TRBV2 and TRBJ1-1; TCRdb selects TRBD1, and the lack of DNA leaves this call unchecked. The receptor was isolated from a human donor in good health. Some clones in this sample may be carry-over from other donors' samples. What was sequenced was naive CXCR3+ CD8+ T cells from blood. As for subset: CD45RO-CCR7+CD27+CD95- naive CD8+ T cells expressing CXCR3 (TNR3+). CDR3 sequence: CANRAANIEAFF. The whole variable domain, remainder taken from reference TRBV2 and TRBJ1-1, is EPEVTQTPSHQVTQMGQEVILRCVPISNHLYFYWYRQILGQKVEFLVSFYNNEISEKSEIFDDQFSVERPDGSNFTLKIRSTKLEDSAMYFCANRAANIEAFFGQGTRLTVV.